In this sample, the clone carrying this T cell receptor (beta chain) turned up many times. Its target is not known. The CDR3 has 12 residues. Trimming shortened V by 4 bases and J by 9 bases, and 13 bases separated the two germline ends. CDR1 is DFQATT and CDR2 is SNEGSKA in the germline V gene (reference sequence). This sample was taken from a study of identical twins. TCRdb re-called the 5' RACE reads with MiXCR, one entry per CDR3 protein. In the table there are some 660,000 distinct CDR3 sequences, 8.5% to 9% of which are singletons. Study conclusions and caveats: The models systematically underestimated how much out-of-frame TCR alpha was shared in monozygotic twins. High-abundance cord blood beta clonotypes had fewer insertions; memory repertoires showed none. The analysis was cross-sectional rather than longitudinal within donors.

This sample also appeared in a second study, on yellow fever vaccine responses in identical twins.

The chain links TRBV20-1 to TRBJ2-1; D is unresolved. Sequencing was carried out using PBMCs. The clonotype comes from a young woman in good health. The CDR3 region has the DNA TGCAGTGCTAAAGGCAGAATGGGTGAGCAGTTCTTC. Amino acids: CSAKGRMGEQFF.